This T cell receptor (beta chain) came from a study of blood T cell repertoires in COVID-19. The assay was immunoSEQ multiplex PCR, and TCRdb's table has in-frame clones only and misses some. The sample contains some 200,000 clones, around 81% of which appear only once. The TCR comes from an older woman with acute or convalescent COVID-19. The sequenced sample was peripheral blood.

CDR3 sequence (DNA): TGTGCCAGCAGCTTATATCCAGAAGAGACCCAGTACTTC. Translated, it gives CASSLYPEETQYF. The J gene is TRBJ2-5, the V gene TRBV11-2, with no clear D. CDR1 is SGHAT and CDR2 is FQNNGV in the germline V gene. CDR3 length: 13 amino acids. Trimming cost V 2 bases and J 3 bases, with 7 bases left between them.